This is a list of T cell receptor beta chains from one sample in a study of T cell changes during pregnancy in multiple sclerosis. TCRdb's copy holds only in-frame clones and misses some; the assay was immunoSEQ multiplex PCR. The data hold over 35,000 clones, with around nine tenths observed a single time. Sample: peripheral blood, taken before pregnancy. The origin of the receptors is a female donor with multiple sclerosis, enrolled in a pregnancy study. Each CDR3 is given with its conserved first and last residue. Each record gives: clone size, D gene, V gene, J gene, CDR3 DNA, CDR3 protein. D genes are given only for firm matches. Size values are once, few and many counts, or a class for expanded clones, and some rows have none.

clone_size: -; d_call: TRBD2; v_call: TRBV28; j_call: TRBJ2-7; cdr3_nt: TGTGCCAGCAGATCTATCCCGGGACTAGCGCTCTACGAGCAGTACTTC; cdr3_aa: CASRSIPGLALYEQYF
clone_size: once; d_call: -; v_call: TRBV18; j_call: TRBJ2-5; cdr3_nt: TGTGCCAGCTCACCAGGTAGCCAAGAGACCCAGTACTTC; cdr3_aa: CASSPGSQETQYF
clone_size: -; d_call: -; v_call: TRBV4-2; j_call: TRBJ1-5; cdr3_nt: TGTGCCAGCAGCCAAGATCGAGGGGGGGTGGATCAGCCCCAGCATTTT; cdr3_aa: CASSQDRGGVDQPQHF
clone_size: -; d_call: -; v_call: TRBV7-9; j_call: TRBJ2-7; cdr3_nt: TGTGCCAGCAGCGTGGAGGGCTACGAGCAGTACTTC; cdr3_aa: CASSVEGYEQYF
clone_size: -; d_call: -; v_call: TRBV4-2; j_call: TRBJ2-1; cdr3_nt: TGTGCCAGCAGCTTAGTGGGCGGGACCGGGTACAATGAGCAGTTCTTC; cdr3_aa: CASSLVGGTGYNEQFF
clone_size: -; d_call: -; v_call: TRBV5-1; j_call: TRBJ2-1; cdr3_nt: TGCGCCAGCAGCTTGGCCGAGCAGGGTGAGCAGTTCTTC; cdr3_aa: CASSLAEQGEQFF
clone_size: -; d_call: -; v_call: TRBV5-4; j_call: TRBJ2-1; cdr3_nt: TGTGCCAGCAGCTTGGGCCTGGGGGGCGGGAGTGTCTATGAGCAGTTCTTC; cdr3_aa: CASSLGLGGGSVYEQFF
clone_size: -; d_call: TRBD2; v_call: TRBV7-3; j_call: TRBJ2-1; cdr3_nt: TGTGCCAGCAGCTTAACCGCGGCGGGAGGGCCCAATGAGCAGTTCTTC; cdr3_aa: CASSLTAAGGPNEQFF
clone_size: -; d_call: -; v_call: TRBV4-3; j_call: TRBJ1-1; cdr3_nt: TGCGCCAGCAGCCGGAGAAAACTCACTGAAGCTTTCTTT; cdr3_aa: CASSRRKLTEAFF
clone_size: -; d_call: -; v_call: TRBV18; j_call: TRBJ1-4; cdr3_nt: TGTGCCAGCTCAATCTCAACTAATGAAAAACTGTTTTTT; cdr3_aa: CASSISTNEKLFF
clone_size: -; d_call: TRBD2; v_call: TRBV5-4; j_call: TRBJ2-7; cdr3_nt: TGTGCCAGCAGCAAAAGCGGGAGAGGGTACGAGCAGTACTTC; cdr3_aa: CASSKSGRGYEQYF
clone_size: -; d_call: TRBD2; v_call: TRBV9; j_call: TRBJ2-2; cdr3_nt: TGTGCCTCCACAACCGGGACTAGCTTAAACACCGGGGAGCTGTTTTTT; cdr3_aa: CASTTGTSLNTGELFF
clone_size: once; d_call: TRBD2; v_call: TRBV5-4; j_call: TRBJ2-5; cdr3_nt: TGTGCCAGCAGTAAACACGGGACTAGCGGGAGAGGGGGCCTCCAAGAGACCCAGTACTTC; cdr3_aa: CASSKHGTSGRGGLQETQYF
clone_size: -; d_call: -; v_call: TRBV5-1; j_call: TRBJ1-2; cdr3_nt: TGCGCCAGCAGCCCAGGGGTGAACTATGGCTACACCTTC; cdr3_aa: CASSPGVNYGYTF
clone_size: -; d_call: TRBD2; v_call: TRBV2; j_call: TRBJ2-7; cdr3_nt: TGTGCCAGCATAACGCGGGAGCGTAAGTACGAGCAGTACTTC; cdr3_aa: CASITRERKYEQYF
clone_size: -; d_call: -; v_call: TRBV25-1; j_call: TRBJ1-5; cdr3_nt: TGTGCCAGCAGTGAAGGGCAGGGCCGCAATCAGCCCCAGCATTTT; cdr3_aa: CASSEGQGRNQPQHF
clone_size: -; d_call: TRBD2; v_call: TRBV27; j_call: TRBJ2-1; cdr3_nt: TGTGCCAGCAGTATAGGAAGACTAGCGGGCCCTATAGATGAGCAGTTCTTC; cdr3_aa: CASSIGRLAGPIDEQFF
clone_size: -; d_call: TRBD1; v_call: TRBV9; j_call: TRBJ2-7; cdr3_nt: TGTGCCAGCAGCAACCGGGACAGGCCCTACGAGCAGTACTTC; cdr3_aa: CASSNRDRPYEQYF
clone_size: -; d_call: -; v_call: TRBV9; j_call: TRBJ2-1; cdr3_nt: TGTGCCAGCAGCGTAATGTCTAGCAGCTACAATGAGCAGTTCTTC; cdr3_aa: CASSVMSSSYNEQFF
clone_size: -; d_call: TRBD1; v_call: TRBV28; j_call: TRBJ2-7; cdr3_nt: TGTGCCAGCAGTTTACCCCCAGGGGGCAACCACTACGAGCAGTACTTC; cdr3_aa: CASSLPPGGNHYEQYF
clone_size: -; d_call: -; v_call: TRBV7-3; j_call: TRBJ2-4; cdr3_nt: TGTGCCAGCAGCTTAGGGGCAGGGGAAAACATTCAGTACTTC; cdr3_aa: CASSLGAGENIQYF
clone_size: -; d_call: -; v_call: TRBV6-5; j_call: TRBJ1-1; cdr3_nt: TGTGCCAGCAGCCGCGGGCGGGACACTGAAGCTTTCTTT; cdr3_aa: CASSRGRDTEAFF
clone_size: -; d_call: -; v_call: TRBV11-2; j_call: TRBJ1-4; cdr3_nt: TGTGCCAGCAGCTCACAGGGACCTGCAACTAATGAAAAACTGTTTTTT; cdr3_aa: CASSSQGPATNEKLFF
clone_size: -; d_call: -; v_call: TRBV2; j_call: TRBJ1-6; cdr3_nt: TGTGCCAGCAGTGTACAGGGAGTTGGCGATTCACCCCTCCACTTT; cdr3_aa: CASSVQGVGDSPLHF
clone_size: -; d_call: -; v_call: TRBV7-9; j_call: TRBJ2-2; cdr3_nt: TGTGCCAGCCTCCCCGGGACTCGGGACACCGGGGAGCTGTTTTTT; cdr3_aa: CASLPGTRDTGELFF
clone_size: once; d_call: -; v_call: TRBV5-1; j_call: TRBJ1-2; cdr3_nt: TGCGCCAGCAGCCCCTACCCCGGGGGGCAAAAGGATGGCTACACCTTC; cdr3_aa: CASSPYPGGQKDGYTF
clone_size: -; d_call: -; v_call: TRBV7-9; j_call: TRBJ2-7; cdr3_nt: TGTGCCAGCAGCTCGACCCGCACTACCGTACCCTACGAGCAGTACTTC; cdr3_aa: CASSSTRTTVPYEQYF
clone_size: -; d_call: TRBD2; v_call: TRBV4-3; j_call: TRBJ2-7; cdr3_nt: TGCGCCAGCAGCCAAGGAGGGGAGCGGGAGATCCCCTACGAGCAGTACTTC; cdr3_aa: CASSQGGEREIPYEQYF
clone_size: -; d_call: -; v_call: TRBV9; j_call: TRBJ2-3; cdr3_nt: TGTGCCAGCAGTAACGAACATAGCACAGATACGCAGTATTTT; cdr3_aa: CASSNEHSTDTQYF
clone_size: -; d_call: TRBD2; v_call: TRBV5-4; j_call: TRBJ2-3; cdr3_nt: TGTGCCAGCAGCCGGCCCTTAGCGGGAGCCGGAGATACGCAGTATTTT; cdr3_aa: CASSRPLAGAGDTQYF
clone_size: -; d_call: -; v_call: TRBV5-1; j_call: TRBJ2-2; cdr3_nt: TGCGCCAGCAGCTTGGTTAGTCGCACCGGGGAGCTGTTTTTT; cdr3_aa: CASSLVSRTGELFF
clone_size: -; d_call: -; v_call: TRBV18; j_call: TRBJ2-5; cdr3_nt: TGTGCCAGCTCACCTACGGGGATCCTTCAAGAGACCCAGTACTTC; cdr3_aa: CASSPTGILQETQYF
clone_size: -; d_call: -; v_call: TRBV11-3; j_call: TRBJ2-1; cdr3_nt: TGTGCCAGCAGCTTAGGAGGATCGAGCGACAATGAGCAGTTCTTC; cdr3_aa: CASSLGGSSDNEQFF
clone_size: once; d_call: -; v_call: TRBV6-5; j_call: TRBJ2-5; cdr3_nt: TGTGCCAGCAGTTACTGGGGAGGGGGGTTAGAGACCCAGTACTTC; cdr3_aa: CASSYWGGGLETQYF
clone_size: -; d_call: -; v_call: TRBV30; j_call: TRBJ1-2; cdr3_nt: TGTGCCTGGAGTTCATCTCTCTTAACAGGGTCTTATACCTTC; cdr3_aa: CAWSSSLLTGSYTF
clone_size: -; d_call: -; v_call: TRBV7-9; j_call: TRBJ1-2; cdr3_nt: TGTGCCAGCAGCTCTTACAGGGCCTCAGCTAACTATGGCTACACCTTC; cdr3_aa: CASSSYRASANYGYTF
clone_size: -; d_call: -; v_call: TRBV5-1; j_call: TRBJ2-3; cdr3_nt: TGCGCCAGCAGCGGAAATTCGAGGGATACGCAGTATTTT; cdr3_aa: CASSGNSRDTQYF
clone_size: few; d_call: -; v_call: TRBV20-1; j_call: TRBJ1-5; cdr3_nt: TGCAGTGTAAGCAGGAATCAGCCCCAGCATTTT; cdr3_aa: CSVSRNQPQHF
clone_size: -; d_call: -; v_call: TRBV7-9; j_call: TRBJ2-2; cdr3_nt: TGTGCCAGCAGCTTAGCGCGGGGGCCGAACACCGGGGAGCTGTTTTTT; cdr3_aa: CASSLARGPNTGELFF
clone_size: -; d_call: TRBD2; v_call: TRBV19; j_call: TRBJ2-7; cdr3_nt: TGTGCCAGTACTAAACTTTTATTGGGACTAGCGCCTTCCTACGAGCAGTACTTC; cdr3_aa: CASTKLLLGLAPSYEQYF
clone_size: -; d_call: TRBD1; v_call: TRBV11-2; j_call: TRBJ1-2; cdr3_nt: TGTGCCAGCAGCTCCTCAGGGGGCCAAGACGATGGCTACACCTTC; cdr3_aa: CASSSSGGQDDGYTF
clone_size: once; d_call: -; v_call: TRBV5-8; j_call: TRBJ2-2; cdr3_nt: TGTGCCAGCACTTTGAAGGGGCGGATCGACGGGGAGCTGTTTTTT; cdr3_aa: CASTLKGRIDGELFF
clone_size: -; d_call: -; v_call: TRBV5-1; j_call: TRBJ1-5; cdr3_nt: TGCGCCAGCAGCCGGACGGGGGGAAGTAGCGAGCCCCAGCATTTT; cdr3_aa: CASSRTGGSSEPQHF
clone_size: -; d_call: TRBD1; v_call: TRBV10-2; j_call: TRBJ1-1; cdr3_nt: TGCGCCAGGGCGCAGGGGGGGAACACTGAAGCTTTCTTT; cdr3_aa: CARAQGGNTEAFF
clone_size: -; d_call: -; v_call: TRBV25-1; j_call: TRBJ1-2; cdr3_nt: TGTGCCAGCAGTGAAACCGCAGGGGTTACTCTTCGGGGCTACACCTTC; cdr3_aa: CASSETAGVTLRGYTF
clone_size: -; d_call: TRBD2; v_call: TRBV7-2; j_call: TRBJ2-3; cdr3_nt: TGTGCCAGCAGCTTAATGACTAGCGGGACGATCACAGATACGCAGTATTTT; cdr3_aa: CASSLMTSGTITDTQYF
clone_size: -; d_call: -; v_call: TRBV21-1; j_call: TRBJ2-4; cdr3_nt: TGTGCCAGCAGTCAGGAACTGGGACTAGTATTTTGGTCGGACATTCAGTACTTC; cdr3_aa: CASSQELGLVFWSDIQYF
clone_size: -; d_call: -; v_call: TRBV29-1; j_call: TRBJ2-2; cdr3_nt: TGCAGCGTTGGGAGGGGGCAGGGTGGCACCGGGGAGCTGTTTTTT; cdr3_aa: CSVGRGQGGTGELFF
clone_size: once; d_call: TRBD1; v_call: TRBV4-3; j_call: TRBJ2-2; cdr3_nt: TGCGCCAGCAGCCAAGTTCAAGACAGGGGGAACACCGGGGAGCTGTTTTTT; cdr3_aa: CASSQVQDRGNTGELFF
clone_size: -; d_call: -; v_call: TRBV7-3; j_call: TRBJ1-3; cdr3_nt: TGTGCCAGCAGCTTATCCCCCCCAGGAAGAGGAAACACCATATATTTT; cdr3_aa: CASSLSPPGRGNTIYF
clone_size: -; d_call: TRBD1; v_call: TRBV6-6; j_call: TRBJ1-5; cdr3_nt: TGTGCCAGCAGTCTCGACAGGGCAGGCAGTCAGCCCCAGCATTTT; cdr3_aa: CASSLDRAGSQPQHF
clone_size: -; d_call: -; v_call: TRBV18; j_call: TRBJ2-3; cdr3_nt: TGTGCCAGCTCACGTCTGACAGGTTCATTTAGCACAGATACGCAGTATTTT; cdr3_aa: CASSRLTGSFSTDTQYF
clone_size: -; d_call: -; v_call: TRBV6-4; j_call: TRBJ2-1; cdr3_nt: TGTGCCAGCGCAGCGGGCAATGAGCAGTTCTTC; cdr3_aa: CASAAGNEQFF
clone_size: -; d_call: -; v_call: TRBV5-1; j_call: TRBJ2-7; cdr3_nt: TGTGCCAGCAGCTGGTCAGGGGACTACGAGCAGTACTTC; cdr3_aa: CASSWSGDYEQYF
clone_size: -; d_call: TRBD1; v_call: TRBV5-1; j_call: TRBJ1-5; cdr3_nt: TGCGCCAGCAGCCTAGGGGGACAGGGTAAAAATCAGCCCCAGCATTTT; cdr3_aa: CASSLGGQGKNQPQHF
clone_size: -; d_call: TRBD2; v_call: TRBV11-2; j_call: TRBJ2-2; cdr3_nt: TGTGCCAGCAGCATGATAGCGGGATGGGCCGGGGAGCTGTTTTTT; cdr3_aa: CASSMIAGWAGELFF
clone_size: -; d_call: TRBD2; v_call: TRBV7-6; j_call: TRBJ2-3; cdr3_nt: TGTGCCAGCAGCTTTGAGGTAGCGGGAGGCCCACCGCAGTATTTT; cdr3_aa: CASSFEVAGGPPQYF
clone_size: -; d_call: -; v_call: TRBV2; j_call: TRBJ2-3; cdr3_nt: TGTGCCGTTCGGACAGACGGGGCAGATACGCAGTATTTT; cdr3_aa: CAVRTDGADTQYF
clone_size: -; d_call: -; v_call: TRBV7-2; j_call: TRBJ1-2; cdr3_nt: TGTGCCAGCAGCTTAGCCCGGGGAGTCTATGGCTACACCTTC; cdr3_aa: CASSLARGVYGYTF